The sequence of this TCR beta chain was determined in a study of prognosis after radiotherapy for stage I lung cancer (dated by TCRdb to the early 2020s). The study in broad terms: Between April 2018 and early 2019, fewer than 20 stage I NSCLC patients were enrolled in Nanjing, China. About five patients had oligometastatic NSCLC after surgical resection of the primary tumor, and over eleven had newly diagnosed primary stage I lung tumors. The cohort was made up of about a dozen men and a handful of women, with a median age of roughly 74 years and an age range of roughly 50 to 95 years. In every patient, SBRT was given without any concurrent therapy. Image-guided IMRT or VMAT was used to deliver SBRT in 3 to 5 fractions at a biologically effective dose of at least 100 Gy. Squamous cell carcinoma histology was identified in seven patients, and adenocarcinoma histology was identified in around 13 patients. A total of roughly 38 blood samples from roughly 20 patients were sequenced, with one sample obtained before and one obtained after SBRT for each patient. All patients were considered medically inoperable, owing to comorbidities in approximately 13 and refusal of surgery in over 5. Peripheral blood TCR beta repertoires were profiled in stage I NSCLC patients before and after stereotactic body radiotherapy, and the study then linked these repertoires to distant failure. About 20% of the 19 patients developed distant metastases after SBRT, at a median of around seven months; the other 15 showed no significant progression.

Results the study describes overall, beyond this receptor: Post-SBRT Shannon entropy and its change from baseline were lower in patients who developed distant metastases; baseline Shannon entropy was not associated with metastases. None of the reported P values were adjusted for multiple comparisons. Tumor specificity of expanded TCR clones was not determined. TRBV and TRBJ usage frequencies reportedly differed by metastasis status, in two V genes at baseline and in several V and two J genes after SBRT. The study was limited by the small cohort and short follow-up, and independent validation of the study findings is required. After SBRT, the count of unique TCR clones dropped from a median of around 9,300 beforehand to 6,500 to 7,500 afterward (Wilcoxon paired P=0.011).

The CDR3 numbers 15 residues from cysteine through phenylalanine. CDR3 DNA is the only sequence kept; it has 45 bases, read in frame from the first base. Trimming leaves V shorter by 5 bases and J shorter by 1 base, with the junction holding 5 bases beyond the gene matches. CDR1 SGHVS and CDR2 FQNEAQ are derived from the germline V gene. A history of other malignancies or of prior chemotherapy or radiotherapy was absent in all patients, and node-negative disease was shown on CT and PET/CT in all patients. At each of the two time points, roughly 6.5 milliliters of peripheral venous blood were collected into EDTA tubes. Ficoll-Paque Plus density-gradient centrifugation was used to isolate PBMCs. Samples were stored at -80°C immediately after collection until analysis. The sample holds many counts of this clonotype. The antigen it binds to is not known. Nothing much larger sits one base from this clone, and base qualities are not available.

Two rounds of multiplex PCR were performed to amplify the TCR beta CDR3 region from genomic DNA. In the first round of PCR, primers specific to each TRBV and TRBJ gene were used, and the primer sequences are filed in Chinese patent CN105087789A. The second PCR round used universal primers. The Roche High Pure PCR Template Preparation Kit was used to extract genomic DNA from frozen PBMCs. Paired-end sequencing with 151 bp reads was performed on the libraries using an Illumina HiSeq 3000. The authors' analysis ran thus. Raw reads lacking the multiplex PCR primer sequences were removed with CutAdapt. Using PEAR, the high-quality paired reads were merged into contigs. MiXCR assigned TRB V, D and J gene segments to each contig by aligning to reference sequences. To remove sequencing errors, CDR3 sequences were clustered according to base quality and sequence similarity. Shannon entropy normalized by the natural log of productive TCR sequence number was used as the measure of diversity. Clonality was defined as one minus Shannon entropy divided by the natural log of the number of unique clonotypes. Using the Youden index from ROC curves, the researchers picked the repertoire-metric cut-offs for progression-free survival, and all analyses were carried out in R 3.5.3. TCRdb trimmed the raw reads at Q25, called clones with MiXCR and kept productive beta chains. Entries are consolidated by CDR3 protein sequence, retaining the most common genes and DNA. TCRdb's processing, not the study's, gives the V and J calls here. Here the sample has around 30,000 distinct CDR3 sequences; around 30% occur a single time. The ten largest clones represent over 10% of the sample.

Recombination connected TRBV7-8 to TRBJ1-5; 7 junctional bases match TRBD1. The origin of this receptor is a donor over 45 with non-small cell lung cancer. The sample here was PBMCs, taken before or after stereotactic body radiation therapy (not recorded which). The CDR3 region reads CASSGTASSNQPQHF. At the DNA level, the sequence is TGTGCCAGCAGCGGGACAGCTTCAAGCAATCAGCCCCAGCATTTT.